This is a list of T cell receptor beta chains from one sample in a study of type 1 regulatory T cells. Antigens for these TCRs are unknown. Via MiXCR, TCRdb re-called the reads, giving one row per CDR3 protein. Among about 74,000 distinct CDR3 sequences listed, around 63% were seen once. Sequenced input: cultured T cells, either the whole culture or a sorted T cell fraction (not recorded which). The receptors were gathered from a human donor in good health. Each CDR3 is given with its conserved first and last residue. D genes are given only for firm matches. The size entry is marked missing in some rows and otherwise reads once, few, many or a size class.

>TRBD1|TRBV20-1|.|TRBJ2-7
CSARHRGFLEEQYF
TGCAGTGCTCGGCACAGGGGATTTTTAGAGGAGCAGTACTTC
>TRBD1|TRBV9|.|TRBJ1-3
CASSGYSGGGNTIYF
TGTGCCAGCAGCGGATACTCAGGGGGTGGAAACACCATATATTTT
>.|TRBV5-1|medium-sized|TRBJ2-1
CASSSGTMSYNEQFF
TGCGCCAGCAGCTCCGGGACAATGTCCTACAATGAGCAGTTCTTC
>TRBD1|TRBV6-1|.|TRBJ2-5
CASSDRGRGETQYF
TGTGCCAGCAGTGACAGGGGGCGAGGGGAGACCCAGTACTTC
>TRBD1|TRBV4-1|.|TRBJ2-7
CASSSAETGTYEQYF
TGCGCCAGCAGCTCCGCCGAGACAGGGACCTACGAGCAGTACTTC
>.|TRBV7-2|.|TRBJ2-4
CASSPRGTAKNIQYF
TGTGCCAGCAGCCCGCGTGGGACGGCCAAAAACATTCAGTACTTC
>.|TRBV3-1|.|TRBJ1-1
CASSQKTSTEAFF
TGTGCCAGCAGCCAGAAGACCTCCACTGAAGCTTTCTTT
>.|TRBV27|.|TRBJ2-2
CASSLSTGPTFRTPRVRELFF
TGTGCCAGCAGTCTTTCTACAGGTCCGACGTTCCGAACACCGAGGGTCAGGGAGCTGTTTTTT
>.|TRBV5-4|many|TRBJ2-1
CASSSRLKPGHEQFF
TGTGCCAGCAGTTCCCGACTGAAACCAGGCCATGAGCAGTTCTTC
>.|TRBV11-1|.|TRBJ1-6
CASSPDRGWNSPLHF
TGTGCCAGCAGCCCGGATAGGGGGTGGAATTCACCCCTCCACTTT
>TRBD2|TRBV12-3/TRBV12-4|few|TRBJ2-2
CASSDKAGHNTGELFF
TGTGCCAGCAGTGATAAAGCGGGGCATAACACCGGGGAGCTGTTTTTT
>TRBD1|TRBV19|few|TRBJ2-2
CASADRGPNTGELFF
TGTGCCAGTGCGGATAGGGGGCCGAACACCGGGGAGCTGTTTTTT
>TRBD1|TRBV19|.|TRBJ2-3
CASRDRGRADTQYF
TGTGCCAGTAGGGACAGGGGGAGGGCAGATACGCAGTATTTT
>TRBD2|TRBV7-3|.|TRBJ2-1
CASSPKGLAGGEQFF
TGTGCCAGCAGCCCCAAGGGACTAGCGGGGGGTGAGCAGTTCTTC
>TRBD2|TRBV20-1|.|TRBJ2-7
CSASGLAGGPYEQYF
TGCAGTGCTAGTGGACTAGCGGGGGGCCCCTACGAGCAGTACTTC
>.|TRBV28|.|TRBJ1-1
CASSQVNTEAFF
TGTGCCAGCAGTCAAGTGAACACTGAAGCTTTCTTT
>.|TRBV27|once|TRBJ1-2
CASRFTGGGGGYTF
TGTGCCAGCAGATTTACAGGTGGGGGCGGTGGCTACACCTTC
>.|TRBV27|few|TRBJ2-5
CASKPLEPQETQYF
TGTGCCAGCAAGCCGCTGGAGCCTCAGGAGACCCAGTACTTC
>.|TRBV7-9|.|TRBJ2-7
CASSPLSVGEQYF
TGTGCCAGCAGCCCTTTATCCGTCGGGGAGCAGTACTTC
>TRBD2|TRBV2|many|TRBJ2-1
CASSERSGRLILSNEQFF
TGTGCCAGCAGTGAACGTAGCGGGAGGCTCATACTTTCCAATGAGCAGTTCTTC
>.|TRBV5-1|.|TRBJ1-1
CASSISGVGTEAFF
TGCGCCAGCAGCATCTCAGGGGTGGGGACTGAAGCTTTCTTT
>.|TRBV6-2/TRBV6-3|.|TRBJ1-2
CASRRTVNYGYTF
TGTGCCAGCAGAAGAACCGTCAACTATGGCTACACCTTC
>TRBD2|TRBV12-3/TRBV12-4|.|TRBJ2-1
CASSYGGSGRANNEQFF
TGTGCCAGCAGTTATGGGGGTAGCGGGAGGGCCAACAATGAGCAGTTCTTC
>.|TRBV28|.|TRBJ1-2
CASSPGGGGANYGYTF
TGTGCCAGCAGCCCGGGGGGGGGCGGAGCTAACTATGGCTACACCTTC
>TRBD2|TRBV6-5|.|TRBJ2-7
CASRPGLAASSYEQYF
TGTGCCAGCAGACCGGGACTAGCGGCTAGCTCCTACGAGCAGTACTTC
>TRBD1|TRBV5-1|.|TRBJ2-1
CASSSYRQGYNEQFF
TGCGCCAGCAGCTCGTACCGACAGGGCTACAATGAGCAGTTCTTC
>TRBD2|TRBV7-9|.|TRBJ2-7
CASWASGSSYEQYF
TGTGCCAGCTGGGCTAGCGGGAGCTCCTACGAGCAGTACTTC
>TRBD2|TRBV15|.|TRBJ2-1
CATSESGLAANNEQFF
TGTGCCACCAGCGAATCCGGACTAGCGGCTAACAATGAGCAGTTCTTC
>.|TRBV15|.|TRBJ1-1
CATSSGNTEAFF
TGTGCCACCAGCAGCGGTAACACTGAAGCTTTCTTT
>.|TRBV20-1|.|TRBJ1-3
CSARLGRGDGNTIYF
TGCAGTGCTCGGCTCGGCAGGGGTGACGGAAACACCATATATTTT
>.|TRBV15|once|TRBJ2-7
CATSIGSGVEQYF
TGTGCCACCAGCATCGGGAGTGGGGTCGAGCAGTACTTC
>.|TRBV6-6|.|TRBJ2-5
CASGTTTRGNQETQYF
TGTGCCAGCGGGACGACAACACGGGGGAACCAAGAGACCCAGTACTTC
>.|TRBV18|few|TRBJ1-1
CASSPQGNTEAFF
TGTGCCAGCTCACCACAGGGGAACACTGAAGCTTTCTTT
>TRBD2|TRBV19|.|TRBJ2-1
CATLLAGGGEQFF
TGTGCCACCCTACTAGCGGGAGGTGGTGAGCAGTTCTTC
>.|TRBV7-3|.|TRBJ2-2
CASSPDNTGELFF
TGTGCCAGCAGCCCTGACAACACCGGGGAGCTGTTTTTT
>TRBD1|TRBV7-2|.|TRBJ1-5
CASRARGGEDQPQHF
TGTGCCAGCAGGGCCAGGGGGGGAGAGGATCAGCCCCAGCATTTT
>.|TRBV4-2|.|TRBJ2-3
CASSQEVAAHTDTQYF
TGTGCCAGCAGCCAAGAGGTCGCAGCTCACACAGATACGCAGTATTTT
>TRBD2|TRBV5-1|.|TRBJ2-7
CASSLYKGAGGVYEQYF
TGCGCCAGCAGCTTGTACAAAGGAGCGGGAGGGGTGTACGAGCAGTACTTC
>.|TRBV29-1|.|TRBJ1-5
CSVGAGGQPQHF
TGCAGCGTTGGTGCTGGAGGACAGCCCCAGCATTTT
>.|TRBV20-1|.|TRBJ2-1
CSAPRDVSYNEQFF
TGCAGTGCGCCCCGGGATGTCTCCTACAATGAGCAGTTCTTC
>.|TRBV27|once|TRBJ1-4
CASSFQGKHEKLFF
TGTGCCAGCAGTTTTCAGGGCAAGCATGAAAAACTGTTTTTT
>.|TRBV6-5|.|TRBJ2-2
CASSYETNPMAGELFF
TGTGCCAGCAGTTACGAGACGAATCCTATGGCCGGGGAGCTGTTTTTT
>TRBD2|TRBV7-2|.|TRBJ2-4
CASSTGTSGSWNIQYF
TGTGCCAGCAGCACCGGGACTAGCGGGAGTTGGAACATTCAGTACTTC
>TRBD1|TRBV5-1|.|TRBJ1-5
CASSLEGATSNQPQHF
TGCGCCAGCAGCTTGGAGGGGGCTACGAGCAATCAGCCCCAGCATTTT
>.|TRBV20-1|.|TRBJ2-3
CSARATGWGDTQYF
TGCAGTGCTAGAGCGACGGGGTGGGGAGATACGCAGTATTTT
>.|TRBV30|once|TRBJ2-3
CAWSVKGGFTDTQYF
TGTGCCTGGAGTGTAAAAGGGGGATTTACAGATACGCAGTATTTT
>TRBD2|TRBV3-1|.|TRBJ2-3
CASSELGGRMSTDTQYF
TGTGCCAGCAGTGAGCTAGGCGGGAGAATGTCCACAGATACGCAGTATTTT
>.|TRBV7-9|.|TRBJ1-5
CASSSQGDRPQHF
TGTGCCAGCAGCTCCCAAGGGGACCGGCCCCAGCATTTT
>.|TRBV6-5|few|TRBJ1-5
CASSGSGFSNQPQHF
TGTGCCAGCAGCGGAAGCGGATTTAGCAATCAGCCCCAGCATTTT
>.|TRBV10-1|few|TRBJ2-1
CASSDSGSPYGNEQFF
TGCGCCAGCAGTGACTCCGGGAGCCCGTATGGGAATGAGCAGTTCTTC
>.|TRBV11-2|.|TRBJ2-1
CASSVYNGYNEQFF
TGTGCCAGCAGCGTATATAACGGGTACAATGAGCAGTTCTTC
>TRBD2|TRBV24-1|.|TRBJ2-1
CATGDPGLAKLTYNEQSF
TGTGCCACCGGGGATCCGGGACTAGCGAAATTAACCTACAATGAGCAGTCCTTC
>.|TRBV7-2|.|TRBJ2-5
CASSVSRDTETQYF
TGTGCCAGCAGCGTCAGCCGGGACACAGAGACCCAGTACTTC
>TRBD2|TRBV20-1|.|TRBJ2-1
CSAREGVLYNEQFF
TGCAGTGCCCGGGAGGGGGTACTCTACAATGAGCAGTTCTTC
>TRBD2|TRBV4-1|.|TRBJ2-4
CASSQASAGLAEKRLAKNIQYF
TGCGCCAGCAGCCAGGCATCCGCGGGACTAGCGGAGAAGAGATTAGCCAAAAACATTCAGTACTTC